This passage covers 26 T cell receptor beta chains from one sample sequenced in a study of T cells in Graves' hyperthyroidism and ophthalmopathy. From RNA transcripts, TCR beta CDR3 regions were amplified. First-round RT-PCR targeting the TCR CDR3 was performed with the HTBI primer set. Using its own MiXCR run on the multiplex PCR reads, TCRdb lists one record per CDR3 protein. The sample carries a few hundred thousand distinct CDR3 sequences, roughly 13% recorded once. Sequencing was done on a sample of blood. Every receptor here comes from a woman aged 18-30 years with Graves' hyperthyroidism.

This clonotype was counted at least ten times. CDR3 residues: CASSSRDNSPLHF. In DNA form, the CDR3 reads TGTGCCAGCAGTTCTCGGGACAATTCACCCCTCCACTTT. The gene calls are TRBV6-1 and TRBJ1-6; a possible D gene is TRBD1 (5 bases). Looked up from germline, CDR1 is MNHNS and CDR2 is SASEGT. CDR3 size: 13 residues. The V and J ends lost 5 bases and 7 bases respectively, with 9 bases between them.

CDR3 loop: CASSYSAFLGDSPLHF. The CDR3 nucleotides read TGTGCCAGCAGTTACTCGGCTTTTCTTGGTGATTCACCCCTCCACTTT. This chain connects TRBV6-6 to TRBJ1-6; the D is unclear. Germline CDR1 and CDR2: MNHNY and SVGAGI (reference sequence). Between the trimmed V and J ends, which lost 0 bases and 8 bases, there was a span of 14 bases. CDR3 length: 16 residues.

This clonotype was observed many times. The chain's CDR3 is CASSVGDYGETQYF. CDR3 sequence (DNA): TGTGCCAGCAGTGTTGGGGACTATGGGGAGACCCAGTACTTC. V and J are TRBV2 and TRBJ2-5, with 7 bases fitting TRBD2. Germline values: CDR1 SNHLY, CDR2 FYNNEI. The CDR3 loop spans 14 amino acids. The V and J ends lost 4 bases and 5 bases, in that order; junction bases with no gene match: 7.

The sample holds a few counts of this clonotype. This may stem from a read error, because a much larger clone lies one nucleotide away. V is TRBV11-2 and J is TRBJ2-1; TRBD1 aligns across 7 bases. The DNA end lines up better with TRBJ2-7; the J call may be wrong. CDR1 is SGHAT and CDR2 is FQNNGV in the germline V gene. The CDR3 sequence is 17 residues long. CDR3 bases: TGTGCCAGCAGCTTAAATTTTGGCCAGGGGGTGAACAATGAGCAGTACTTC. Its protein is CASSLNFGQGVNNEQYF.

There are a few counts of this clonotype. The chain has TRBV5-1 and TRBJ2-7; the match to TRBD2 covers 11 bases. Germline trimming cut 7 bases from V and 7 bases from J; bases unmatched to any gene: 7. The CDR3 is made up of 13 amino acids. From germline, CDR1 is SGHRS and CDR2 YFSETQ. CDR3 DNA sequence: TGCGCCAGCCAACTAGCGGGAGTGGGAGAGCAGTACTTC. Translation gives CASQLAGVGEQYF.

This clonotype came up many times. This sequence joins TRBV5-1 and TRBJ2-3; D remains ambiguous. The CDR3 loop spans 15 amino acids. V was cut by 0 bases and J by 3 bases, with 11 bases left in between. In germline, CDR1 is SGHRS, CDR2 YFSETQ. In DNA form, the CDR3 reads TGCGCCAGCAGCTTGGCCTGGCAGAAGACAGATACGCAGTATTTT. Encoded protein: CASSLAWQKTDTQYF. Supplemented by reference TRBV5-1 and TRBJ2-3, the full variable domain reads KAGVTQTPRYLIKTRGQQVTLSCSPISGHRSVSWYQQTPGQGLQFLFEYFSETQRNKGNFPGRFSGRQFSNSRSEMNVSTLELGDSALYLCASSLAWQKTDTQYFGPGTRLTVL.

There are many counts of this clonotype. V is TRBV7-9 and J is TRBJ2-7; D is unclear. The V gene's germline CDR1 is SEHNR and CDR2 FQNEAQ (reference sequence). The V and J ends lost 0 bases and 5 bases respectively, with 11 bases between them. This CDR3 has 14 residues. CDR3 amino acids: CASSLAGLADEQYF. DNA for the CDR3: TGTGCCAGCAGCTTAGCAGGGTTGGCCGACGAGCAGTACTTC.

This clonotype was seen many times. The CDR3, as DNA: TGTGCCAGCAGTTTAGGGACTAGCGGGAGCCGTCCACCCGGGGAGCTGTTTTTT. Translated, it gives CASSLGTSGSRPPGELFF. V is TRBV12-3 or TRBV12-4 and J is TRBJ2-2; 13 nucleotides agree with TRBD2. This CDR3 spans 18 amino acids. Trimming cost V 1 base and J 6 bases; bases outside gene matches: 8.

The V gene is TRBV30, the J gene TRBJ1-2; 12 bases map to TRBD1. J lost 4 bases, V lost 5 bases, and 14 bases had no gene match. CDR1 GTSNPN and CDR2 SVGIG come from the germline V gene (reference sequence). The CDR3 totals 17 residues. In nucleotides, the CDR3 is TGTGCCTGGCAGAAGGGGGGACAGGGGGCGAAATTCTATGGCTACACCTTC. It translates to CAWQKGGQGAKFYGYTF.

The chain employs TRBV7-9 and TRBJ1-5; a possible D gene is TRBD1 (5 bases). CDR1 and CDR2 (germline): SEHNR, FQNEAQ (reference sequence). Trimming cost V 5 bases and J 7 bases, with 9 bases left between them. The CDR3 has 12 amino acids. The CDR3 region is CASSGAYQPQHF. CDR3 sequence (DNA): TGTGCCAGCAGCGGGGCGTACCAGCCCCAGCATTTT.

This clonotype was observed many times. CDR3 amino acids: CAWRTGLVNTEAFF. The CDR3 coding sequence is TGTGCCTGGCGGACAGGGTTGGTGAACACTGAAGCTTTCTTT. The chain couples TRBV30 to TRBJ1-1; TRBD1 aligns across 8 bases. Germline V lookup: CDR1 GTSNPN, CDR2 SVGIG (reference sequence). V lost 5 bases to trimming and J lost 0 bases; unmatched junction nucleotides: 5. The CDR3 consists of 14 residues.

This clonotype has a count of ten or more. The J gene is TRBJ1-5, the V gene TRBV6-1; D ambiguous. CDR1 MNHNS and CDR2 SASEGT come from the germline V gene. V gave up 11 bases and J gave up 3 bases, with 14 bases separating them. The length of the CDR3 is 13 residues. The CDR3 nucleotides are TGTGCCGGAGCCAAAGGGATCAATCAGCCCCAGCATTTT. Its translation is CAGAKGINQPQHF.

This clonotype was recorded many times. The rearrangement uses TRBV6-2 or TRBV6-3 and TRBJ2-7, with 9 bases aligning to TRBD1. With V trimmed by 8 bases and J by 3 bases, 11 bases remained unmatched. This CDR3 is 15 amino acids long. Germline V CDR1 and CDR2: MNHEY, SVGEGT. The DNA for the CDR3 is TGTGCCAGCGGCGACCTTGGACAGGGGATCTACGAGCAGTACTTC. This codes for CASGDLGQGIYEQYF.

This clonotype appeared many times. This chain links TRBV27 with TRBJ2-7, with D possibly being TRBD2 (6 bases). V shed 8 bases and J shed 5 bases, with 19 bases lying between them. Germline-derived CDR1 and CDR2 are MNHEY and SMNVEV (reference sequence). This CDR3 has 14 residues. CDR3 loop: CASCPVAGHHEQYF. For the CDR3, the DNA is TGTGCCAGCTGCCCGGTCGCGGGGCACCACGAGCAGTACTTC.

This clonotype came up many times. The J gene is TRBJ2-3, the V gene TRBV20-1; TRBD2 agrees at 10 bases. The CDR3 length is 16 residues. The germline V gene encodes CDR1 DFQATT and CDR2 SNEGSKA (reference sequence). V was pared by 0 bases and J by 5 bases, with 8 bases of the junction left unmatched. CDR3 protein: CSARESSGRAQDTQYF. CDR3 sequence (DNA): TGCAGTGCTAGAGAATCGAGCGGGAGGGCCCAAGATACGCAGTATTTT.

This clonotype was detected ten times or more. The chain links TRBV12-3 or TRBV12-4 to TRBJ2-7; 7 positions match TRBD1. The CDR3 is 15 residues long. With 5 bases clipped from V and 2 bases from J, the junction kept 9 bases outside the gene matches. The DNA of the CDR3 is TGTGCCAGCAGTACTTATCGACAGGGAACCTACGAGCAGTACTTC. The encoded protein is CASSTYRQGTYEQYF.

This clonotype was detected many times. The chain combines TRBV20-1 with TRBJ2-6; D gene ambiguous. V was shortened by 6 bases and J by 1 base, with 7 bases between the two germline ends. Germline V gives CDR1 DFQATT, CDR2 SNEGSKA (reference sequence). This CDR3 has 13 amino acids. For the CDR3, the DNA is TGCAGTGCCCAATTGTCTGGGGCCAACGTCCTGACTTTC. Its translation: CSAQLSGANVLTF.

This clonotype was seen repeatedly, ten times or more. The J gene is TRBJ1-1, the V gene TRBV10-3; D perhaps matches TRBD1 (5 bases). The CDR3 runs 14 residues. CDR1 is ENHRY, CDR2 SYGVKD, per germline. V lost 4 bases, J lost 0 bases, and 9 bases lay in between. In DNA form, the CDR3 reads TGTGCCATCAGTGGACAGTACATGAACACTGAAGCTTTCTTT. Translation gives CAISGQYMNTEAFF.

This clonotype was seen more than once but under ten times. The rearrangement uses TRBV12-3 or TRBV12-4 and TRBJ1-3; no clear D gene. The CDR3 is 15 residues long. Trimming left V 5 bases short and J 0 bases short, with 11 bases between. CDR3 bases: TGTGCCAGCAGTGCGAATTTCTACTCTGGAAACACCATATATTTT. Protein sequence: CASSANFYSGNTIYF.

This clonotype was recorded at least ten times. V is TRBV28 and J is TRBJ2-5; 9 positions agree with TRBD1. The trim removed 7 bases at V and 0 bases at J, leaving 12 bases unmatched. CDR1 MDHEN and CDR2 SYDVKM come from the germline V gene. The CDR3 totals 17 residues. CDR3 nucleotides: TGTGCCAGCACACCTAACAGGGGGCCATTTTACCAAGAGACCCAGTACTTC. The encoded protein is CASTPNRGPFYQETQYF.

The chain carries TRBV10-3 and TRBJ2-1; perhaps D is TRBD1 or TRBD2 (6 bases each). The ends were cut back, 3 bases at V and 1 base at J, with 10 bases in the middle. There are 15 residues in the CDR3. Germline assignment: CDR1 ENHRY and CDR2 SYGVKD. The CDR3 bases are TGTGCCATCAGTGATGGAGGGACATCCTACAATGAGCAGTTCTTC. The encoded protein is CAISDGGTSYNEQFF.

This clonotype was observed many times. V is TRBV7-3 and J is TRBJ2-7; D is uncertain. Trimming removed 0 bases from V and 6 bases from J, with 9 bases in between. The CDR3 length is 13 residues. CDR1 is SGHTA and CDR2 is FQGTGA in the germline V gene. The DNA for the CDR3 is TGTGCCAGCAGCTTAACCTTAGTATCCGAGCAGTACTTC. This sequence encodes CASSLTLVSEQYF.

At least ten counts were recorded for this clonotype. The chain has TRBV11-2 and TRBJ2-1; a possible D gene is TRBD1 (6 bases). CDR3 length equals 15 residues. From germline, CDR1 is SGHAT and CDR2 FQNNGV. The V and J ends lost 5 bases and 0 bases respectively, with 11 bases between them. Written as DNA, the CDR3 is TGTGCCAGCAGCCCGACAGGTAACTCCTACAATGAGCAGTTCTTC. Residues: CASSPTGNSYNEQFF.

This clonotype was detected ten times or more. The V and J genes are TRBV12-3 or TRBV12-4 and TRBJ2-1; 10 bases map to TRBD2. J was trimmed by 1 base and V by 6 bases; bases with no gene match: 9. The CDR3 totals 17 residues. CDR3: CASSAAHSGGSYNEQFF. CDR3 DNA sequence: TGTGCCAGCAGCGCCGCGCATAGCGGGGGGTCCTACAATGAGCAGTTCTTC.

The table lists this clonotype with many counts. The chain employs TRBV7-9 and TRBJ2-7; 7 bases match TRBD2. CDR1 is SEHNR, CDR2 FQNEAQ, per germline (reference sequence). Germline trimming cut 1 base from V and 3 bases from J; bases unmatched to any gene: 6. This CDR3 region has 15 residues. The CDR3 reads CASSLGGGWDYEQYF. DNA of the CDR3: TGTGCCAGCAGCTTAGGGGGGGGATGGGACTACGAGCAGTACTTC.

This clonotype was observed many times. The V call is TRBV20-1, the J call TRBJ2-3, with TRBD1 identical over 7 bases. Trimming cost V 5 bases and J 0 bases; bases outside gene matches: 8. Per germline, CDR1 DFQATT and CDR2 SNEGSKA (reference sequence). This CDR3 is 15 amino acids long. For the CDR3, the DNA is TGCAGTGCTGCCTCCGGGACAGTCAGCACAGATACGCAGTATTTT. Protein sequence: CSAASGTVSTDTQYF.